The clone carrying this TCR beta chain was counted a few times. Its antigen is still unknown. The sample belongs to a study of identical twins. Study-wide points: High-abundance cord blood beta clonotypes had fewer insertions; memory repertoires showed none. Among beta out-of-frame sequences, excess sharing between twins appeared weaker.

MiXCR, run by TCRdb on the 5' RACE reads, gives a single entry per CDR3 protein. The sample lists approximately 680,000 distinct CDR3 sequences, just over 7% occurring once. Trimming left V 4 bases short and J 4 bases short, with 16 bases between. The CDR3 loop spans 15 amino acids. The same sample was also used in a study of yellow fever vaccine responses in identical twins. That study reports: In identical twins, vaccine T cell responses appeared partly shared and partly individual.

V and J are TRBV12-3 or TRBV12-4 and TRBJ1-1; the D gene is possibly TRBD1 (5 bases). Sequencing input: PBMCs. The source is a woman aged 18-29 years in good health. CDR3 bases: TGTGCCAGCAGTTCGGGCCGGTTGGGGGGCACTGAAGCTTTCTTT. As protein: CASSSGRLGGTEAFF.